These T cell receptor beta chains were read from a single sample in a study of cytomegalovirus exposure and HLA in healthy donors. TCRdb's copy holds only in-frame clones and misses some; the assay was immunoSEQ multiplex PCR. Reported are 200,000 to 250,000 clones; the ten largest clones contain about 0.9%. Material: PBMCs. These receptors all come from a woman aged 25 to 45 in good health and CMV-seropositive. Both conserved end residues are part of each CDR3. Each record gives: V gene, J gene, CDR3 protein.

V gene: TRBV10-2; J gene: TRBJ2-3; CDR3 protein: CASQITDTQYF
V gene: TRBV5-6; J gene: TRBJ1-2; CDR3 protein: CASSSYGTAYGYTF
V gene: TRBV19; J gene: TRBJ2-7; CDR3 protein: CASSPDRGFLAGTYEQYF
V gene: TRBV4-3; J gene: TRBJ2-7; CDR3 protein: CASSHSGQSGYEQYF
V gene: TRBV18; J gene: TRBJ1-1; CDR3 protein: CASSPRTVRNTEAFF
V gene: TRBV27; J gene: TRBJ2-3; CDR3 protein: CASSSGLAGGVDTQYF
V gene: TRBV20-1; J gene: TRBJ1-1; CDR3 protein: CSATPGTEAFF
V gene: TRBV29-1; J gene: TRBJ2-7; CDR3 protein: CSVETDYEQYF
V gene: TRBV5-1; J gene: TRBJ2-2; CDR3 protein: CASSLGTGYTGELFF
V gene: TRBV25-1; J gene: TRBJ1-2; CDR3 protein: CASQGWRGSGYTF
V gene: TRBV7-9; J gene: TRBJ1-3; CDR3 protein: CASSFDRNYSPNTIYF